What follows are 3 T cell receptor beta chains derived from one specimen sequenced in a study of beta chain features in type 1 diabetes. Reverse transcribing all isolated RNA meant expressed TCRB transcripts were sequenced. Some clones are missing from TCRdb's copy, which holds only in-frame ones; the method was immunoSEQ multiplex PCR. Of about 370,000 clones in the sample, about 10% were seen once. No antigen has been assigned to these receptors. Study-wide findings and caveats: The study found moderately but significantly shorter TCRB CDR3s in all four CD4+ subsets of Type 1 diabetes patients.

The specimen was central memory CD4+ T cells from blood. Receptor source: a man aged 25 to 45 with type 1 diabetes.

There are many counts of this clone. V usage is TRBV11-3 and J usage is TRBJ2-7, with TRBD1 matching over 8 bases. Trimming took 1 base from V and 3 from J; bases not matched to a gene: 5. Looked up from germline, CDR1 is SGHNT and CDR2 is YENEEA. The CDR3 length is 15 residues. The CDR3 DNA is TGTGCCAGCAGCTTAGGGGGACAGGCGGGCTACGAGCAGTACTTC. It encodes CASSLGGQAGYEQYF.

CDR3 sequence: CASSLGGVEQYF. CDR3 nucleotide sequence: TGTGCCAGCAGCCTTGGTGGAGTCGAGCAGTACTTC. The rearrangement joins TRBV9 to TRBJ2-7; D is unresolved. This CDR3 has 12 amino acids. V lost 4 bases and J 6 bases, leaving 11 bases between the germline ends. The V gene's germline CDR1 is SGDLS and CDR2 YYNGEE.

The gene calls are TRBV19 and TRBJ2-1; 8 bases agree with TRBD1. This CDR3 spans 15 amino acids. The germline V gene encodes CDR1 LNHDA and CDR2 SQIVND (reference sequence). The V and J ends lost 3 bases and 6 bases, in that order; junction bases with no gene match: 7. CDR3 coding DNA: TGTGCCAGTAGTATTCCGGGACAGGCGCGCAATGAGCAGTTCTTC. It specifies CASSIPGQARNEQFF.